These 12 T cell receptor beta chains originate from one sample sequenced in a study of cytomegalovirus exposure and HLA in healthy donors. With 60 Vbeta and 13 Jbeta primers, the PCR was carried out. Libraries were prepared by immunoSEQ multiplex PCR; TCRdb keeps only in-frame clonotypes and omits some of them. The table shows about 180,000 clones, with about 75% occurring only once. Source material: PBMCs. Every receptor here comes from a female donor in good health and CMV-seronegative.

The J gene is TRBJ1-5, the V gene TRBV19, with 7 bases that match TRBD1. The CDR3 length is 15 residues. Germline V gene lookup returns CDR1 LNHDA and CDR2 SQIVND (reference sequence). Trimming removed 6 bases from V and 6 bases from J; junction bases left unmatched: 11. The CDR3 region is CASRREGGKGQPQHF. CDR3 bases: TGTGCCAGTAGAAGAGAAGGGGGCAAGGGTCAGCCCCAGCATTTT.

V and J are TRBV10-3 and TRBJ2-5; 13 nucleotides match TRBD2. Trimming removed 2 bases from V and 3 bases from J; junction bases left unmatched: 0. CDR3 length: 15 residues. The germline CDR1 and CDR2 sequences are ENHRY and SYGVKD. The CDR3 loop is CAISEGTSGKETQYF. The CDR3 DNA reads TGTGCCATCAGTGAGGGGACTAGCGGGAAAGAGACCCAGTACTTC.

The chain employs TRBV28 and TRBJ1-3; D unclear. Trimming stripped 6 bases from V and 8 bases from J, with 14 bases between. Germline values: CDR1 MDHEN, CDR2 SYDVKM. The CDR3 loop spans 13 amino acids. The CDR3 DNA is TGTGCCAGCAGCTCCGCAAGCCCGGACACCATATATTTT. This encodes CASSSASPDTIYF.

The rearrangement links TRBV6-1 to TRBJ2-1, with a possible D match to TRBD2 (6 bases). The germline gives CDR1 MNHNS, CDR2 SASEGT. The CDR3 is 15 residues long. Between the trimmed V and J ends, which lost 5 bases and 4 bases, there was a span of 15 bases. DNA for the CDR3: TGTGCCAGCAGTCAATCCGGAGGGTCTTACAATGAGCAGTTCTTC. Amino acid sequence: CASSQSGGSYNEQFF.

The CDR3 DNA follows: TGTGCCAGTAGTATTACGGGACAGGTTAGCGAGCAGTACTTC. As protein: CASSITGQVSEQYF. The chain links TRBV19 to TRBJ2-7, with 8 bases that match TRBD1. The germline V gene encodes CDR1 LNHDA and CDR2 SQIVND (reference sequence). This CDR3 is built from 14 residues. The V and J ends lost 3 bases and 6 bases, in that order; junction bases with no gene match: 7.

The genes are TRBV19 and TRBJ1-5; unclear D gene. The CDR3 consists of 17 residues. Trimming removed 1 base from V and 5 bases from J, with 18 bases in between. CDR1 is LNHDA and CDR2 is SQIVND in the germline V gene (reference sequence). Written as DNA, the CDR3 is TGTGCCAGTAGTATAGCCGAAGGAGGGTCGAGGGATCAGCCCCAGCATTTT. This gives the protein CASSIAEGGSRDQPQHF.

This clone was seen once. The chain couples TRBV2 to TRBJ2-7; tentative D call: TRBD1 (5 bases). The CDR3 sequence is 14 residues long. Deletions cut 3 bases from V and 6 bases from J, with 15 bases between. Germline V lookup: CDR1 SNHLY, CDR2 FYNNEI. The CDR3 region has the DNA TGTGCCAGCAGTGACCAACGCAGGGCGGCCGAGCAGTACTTC. This translates into CASSDQRRAAEQYF.

The rearrangement uses TRBV5-1 and TRBJ1-5; 7 bases map to TRBD1. V shed 1 base, J shed 0 bases, and the junction held 1 base outside the gene matches. From germline, CDR1 is SGHRS and CDR2 YFSETQ. This CDR3 is 15 amino acids long. Written as DNA, the CDR3 is TGCGCCAGCAGCTTGACAGGGGTTAGCAATCAGCCCCAGCATTTT. This encodes CASSLTGVSNQPQHF.

The chain is built from TRBV5-1 and TRBJ1-2, with a tentative D call TRBD1 (5 bases). The CDR3 runs 13 residues. Trimming took off 0 bases at V and 3 bases at J, with 6 bases between the two ends. Germline CDR1 is SGHRS and CDR2 is YFSETQ. The CDR3 nucleotides read TGCGCCAGCAGCTTGGCGGGGGACTATGGCTACACCTTC. Translation: CASSLAGDYGYTF.

This clone appeared a few times. This chain links TRBV5-8 with TRBJ2-5; possibly TRBD2 for D (6 bases). The J call may be wrong; the DNA end is better matched by TRBJ2-7. Germline V gives CDR1 SGHTS, CDR2 YDEGEE. This CDR3 spans 13 amino acids. The CDR3 region has the DNA TGTGCCAGCAGCTTCGGGGGTGGTTACGAGCAGTACTTC. Translating gives CASSFGGGYEQYF.

The chain combines TRBV10-3 with TRBJ1-3, with D tentatively TRBD1 (6 bases). The CDR3 totals 14 residues. CDR1 and CDR2 (germline): ENHRY, SYGVKD. Between the trimmed V and J ends, which lost 6 bases and 0 bases, there was a span of 9 bases. This CDR3 is CAIRSGDSGNTIYF. The CDR3 DNA sequence: TGTGCCATCAGGTCAGGGGACTCTGGAAACACCATATATTTT.

This chain links TRBV28 with TRBJ1-5; no reliable D call. Germline lookup yields CDR1 MDHEN and CDR2 SYDVKM. V was clipped by 7 bases and J by 1 base, with 14 bases between them. The CDR3 spans 15 residues. The CDR3 nucleotides read TGTGCCAGCATCCGGGGAGGTGTCAGCAATCAGCCCCAGCATTTT. This gives the protein CASIRGGVSNQPQHF.